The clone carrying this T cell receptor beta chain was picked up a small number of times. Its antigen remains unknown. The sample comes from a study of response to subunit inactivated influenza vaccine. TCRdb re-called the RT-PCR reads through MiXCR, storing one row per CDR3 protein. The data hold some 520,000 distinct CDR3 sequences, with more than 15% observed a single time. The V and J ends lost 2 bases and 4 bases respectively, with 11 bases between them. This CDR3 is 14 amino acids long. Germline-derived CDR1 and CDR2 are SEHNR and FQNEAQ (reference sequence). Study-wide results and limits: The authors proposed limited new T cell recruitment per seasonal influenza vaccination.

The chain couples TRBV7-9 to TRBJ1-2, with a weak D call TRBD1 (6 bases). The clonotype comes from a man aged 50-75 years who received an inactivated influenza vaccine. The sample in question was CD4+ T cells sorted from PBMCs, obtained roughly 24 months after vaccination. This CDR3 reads CASSLTGAGYGYTF. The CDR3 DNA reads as TGTGCCAGCAGCTTAACGGGGGCCGGCTATGGCTACACCTTC.